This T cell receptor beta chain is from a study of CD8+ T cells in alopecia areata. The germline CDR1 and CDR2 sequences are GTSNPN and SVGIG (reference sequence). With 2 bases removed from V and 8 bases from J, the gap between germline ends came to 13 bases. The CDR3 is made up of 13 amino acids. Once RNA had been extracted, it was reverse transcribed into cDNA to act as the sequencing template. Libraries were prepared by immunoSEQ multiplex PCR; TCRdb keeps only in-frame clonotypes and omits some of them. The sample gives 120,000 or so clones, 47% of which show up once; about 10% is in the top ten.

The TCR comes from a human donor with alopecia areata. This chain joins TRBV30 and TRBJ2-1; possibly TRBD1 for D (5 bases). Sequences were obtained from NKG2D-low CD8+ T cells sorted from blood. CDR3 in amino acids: CAWSIGRVHEQFF. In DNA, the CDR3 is TGTGCCTGGAGTATCGGCAGGGTGCATGAGCAGTTCTTC.